These 3 T cell receptor beta chains came from one sample sequenced in a study of blood T cell repertoires in COVID-19 (dated by TCRdb to between 2020 and 2021). The method was the immunoSEQ multiplex PCR assay. TCRdb carries this immuneACCESS record with in-frame sequences only. Its versions omit some clonotypes, under half of them owing to an unresolved V gene in the studies checked, with the rest unexplained. In this sample the table shows some 220,000 clones, roughly 88% of which occur a single time. The ten largest clones add up to more than 3.5% of the sample. Specimen: PBMCs or T cells enriched from blood (not recorded which). The receptors shown here come from a middle-aged woman with acute COVID-19.

The V call is TRBV18, the J call TRBJ2-2; weak D call: TRBD1 (6 bases). Germline V lookup: CDR1 KGHSH, CDR2 LQKENI. The CDR3 length is 17 residues. The V and J ends lost 2 bases and 6 bases respectively, with 19 bases between them. The CDR3, as DNA: TGTGCCAGCTCACCAATTACCAGGGGCTTAGGCTCCGGGGAGCTGTTTTTT. It yields the protein CASSPITRGLGSGELFF.

As DNA, the CDR3 is TGTGCCAGTAGTCCCGCCGGCGTCTCGGGCACTGAAGCTTTCTTT. Its protein is CASSPAGVSGTEAFF. The chain couples TRBV19 to TRBJ1-1, with D unclear. Looked up from germline, CDR1 is LNHDA and CDR2 is SQIVND (reference sequence). This CDR3 contains 15 residues. V was shortened by 5 bases and J by 4 bases, with 17 bases between the two germline ends.

J is TRBJ1-2 and V is TRBV24-1; D is uncertain. V was cut by 4 bases and J by 2 bases, with 10 bases left in between. The CDR3 length is 14 residues. Germline assignment: CDR1 KGHDR and CDR2 SFDVKD. The CDR3 DNA is TGTGCCACCAGTGACCCCGGGAAAAACTATGGCTACACCTTC. Translating gives CATSDPGKNYGYTF.